This passage covers 7 T cell receptor beta chains from one sample sequenced in a study of low-dose radiotherapy and immunotherapy resistance in tumors. TRAV- and TRBV-specific primers primed first-strand cDNA, covering alpha and beta chains. PCR amplification of the TCRs was performed with Phusion for 20 to 25 PCR cycles, and it relied on a constant-region primer together with a V-primer adapter. Each CDR3 protein is one row after TCRdb ran MiXCR on the reads. This sample has 60,000 to 90,000 distinct CDR3 sequences, with 30% to 40% found just once. Time point reported: before trial treatment. The sample was PBMCs, taken before treatment. The receptors were sampled from a female donor with ovarian cancer.

Points on this clonotype: A far larger clone differs by one base, so this is likely a read error. The chain has TRBV12-3 or TRBV12-4 and TRBJ2-1, with unresolved D. The ends were cut back, 3 bases at V and 10 bases at J, with 16 bases in the middle. This CDR3 is 14 amino acids long. CDR3 residues: CASSFRRRSYEQFF. The CDR3 bases are TGTGCCAGCAGTTTCCGGCGCCGTTCCTACGAGCAGTTCTTC.

This chain links TRBV19 with TRBJ2-1, with 7 bases identical to TRBD2. Germline trimming cut 7 bases from V and 4 bases from J; bases unmatched to any gene: 7. CDR3 length: 14 residues. Germline CDR1 LNHDA, CDR2 SQIVND (reference sequence). The DNA for the CDR3 is TGTGCCAGTAATCCGGGACTATCTTACAATGAGCAGTTCTTC. It encodes CASNPGLSYNEQFF.

The V gene is TRBV7-7, the J gene TRBJ2-3, with TRBD1 as a possible D gene (5 bases). The germline V gene encodes CDR1 SSHAT and CDR2 FNYEAQ (reference sequence). This CDR3 comprises 12 residues. The V and J ends lost 5 bases and 8 bases respectively, with 11 bases between them. For the CDR3, the DNA is TGTGCCAGCAGCCCCGATAGGGGTACGCAGTATTTT. Protein sequence: CASSPDRGTQYF.

The chain has TRBV6-2 or TRBV6-3 and TRBJ1-5; tentative D call: TRBD1 (6 bases). The CDR3 is 15 amino acids. The germline gives CDR1 MNHEY, CDR2 SVGEGT. V lost 6 bases, J lost 0 bases, and 12 bases lay in between. The CDR3 loop is CASRSDRNSNQPQHF. The CDR3 bases are TGTGCCAGCAGGTCCGACAGGAATAGCAATCAGCCCCAGCATTTT.

Judged by abundance, this clonotype is medium-sized. Relative to the germline gene, one junction end is altered; a read error may explain this. The rearrangement uses TRBV5-1 and TRBJ2-7; D is undetermined. Germline CDR1 reads SGHRS; CDR2 reads YFSETQ. This CDR3 is built from 11 residues. Written as DNA, the CDR3 is TGTGCCAGCAGCTTTAGCCACGAGCAGTACTTC. As protein: CASSFSHEQYF.

The rearrangement uses TRBV28 and TRBJ2-3; possible D gene TRBD2, 5 bases. The CDR3 length is 15 residues. Germline values: CDR1 MDHEN, CDR2 SYDVKM. Trimming removed 5 bases from V and 4 bases from J, with 16 bases in between. In nucleotides, the CDR3 is TGTGCCAGCAGTCAAAGCGGCGTGGGTGCAGATACGCAGTATTTT. Its protein is CASSQSGVGADTQYF.

This clonotype was recorded at least ten times. The genes are TRBV29-1 and TRBJ1-5; the match to TRBD1 covers 7 bases. CDR3 length: 13 residues. Trimming removed 4 bases from V and 7 bases from J; junction bases left unmatched: 7. The germline V gene encodes CDR1 SQVTM and CDR2 ANQGSEA. CDR3 sequence (DNA): TGCAGCGTTGGAGACAGGGTAGAACAGCCCCAGCATTTT. This encodes CSVGDRVEQPQHF.